Sequencing of this TCR beta chain was carried out in a study of blood T cells in healthy people across ages (dated by TCRdb to between 2015 and 2016). Background for the entire study: Template switching captured roughly one uniquely barcoded TCR beta cDNA molecule per two T cells in model experiments. Age-related changes in TCR beta repertoire diversity were measured in the study by deep sequencing normalized with unique cDNA molecular identifiers. Donors were grouped into four age groups: young (average 16 years), middle-aged (roughly 37), aged (roughly 62) and long-lived (roughly 80). To avoid experimental bias, donors of different ages were randomly spread across the sequencing lanes. Two additional independent replicas of 1 million unique cDNA reads from the same blood draw were analyzed for two donors (one aged 18 to 29 and one aged 80 or older).

The donors were under 40 Caucasian individuals from Russia, aged roughly 6 to 100 years, who were systemically healthy. Each donor gave approximately 9.3 milliliters of peripheral blood, collected into EDTA-treated Vacutainer tubes. PBMCs were isolated by Ficoll-Paque density-gradient centrifugation, with at least 6 million obtained per sample. Total RNA was extracted from PBMCs with Trizol reagent, with at least 6 micrograms obtained per sample. For every donor, flow cytometry on a PBMC aliquot measured the percentage of naive CD45RAhigh/CD27high T cells. Including the terminal cysteine and phenylalanine, the CDR3 comprises 16 residues. CDR3 DNA only is kept here, 48 bases in frame from base 1. Germline trimming: 3 bases from V, 4 bases from J; junction bases outside gene matches: 9. Per the germline V gene, SGDLS is the CDR1 and YYNGEE is the CDR2. This clonotype was detected only a few times. Its antigen specificity is not known. Base qualities are missing; no much larger clone stands one base away.

Study-wide findings and limitations: Donor CMV infection status was unknown, potentially confounding age-related changes in expanded clonotypes. Estimates of total diversity based on one million sequenced T cells were considered lower bounds and underestimates. Compared with the aged group, the long-lived group had more naive CD4+ T cells, fewer expanded clones and increased TCR diversity, a pattern suggesting age selection. Observed TCR beta diversity correlated strongly with the percentage of naive T cells measured by flow cytometry. As age increased, observed TCR beta diversity per million T cells dropped in a roughly linear way, and a significant reduction was already evident by age 40. Since profiling was done on bulk unsorted PBMCs, naive and antigen-experienced compartments could not be conclusively compared.

The library was obtained by 5' RACE. The sequencing machine was an Illumina HiSeq 2500. A second roughly 6 to 12 cycle PCR used a sample-barcoded 5' primer and a J-beta primer mix. A unique molecular identifier was introduced onto each TCR beta cDNA molecule by a template-switch 5' adaptor carrying 12 random nucleotides. At least 2.5 million CDR3-containing paired-end reads were obtained from each sample. First-strand cDNA was synthesized from all RNA with the Mint cDNA synthesis kit, primed by a TRBC-specific oligonucleotide. All cDNA was treated with uracil-DNA glycosylase and then went through a first 18-cycle PCR with the universal primers M1SS and BC2_uni_R. The study's own analysis went as follows. Normalization of each sample was performed by random selection of 1 million high-quality reads, each carrying a distinct molecular identifier. Reads with shared molecular identifiers were discarded instead of being binned into consensus sequences. MiTCR, set to a Q25 quality threshold and the strictest error-elimination algorithm, was used for CDR3 identification, clonotype clustering and error correction. A nonparametric unseen species model using Euler transformation provided a lower-bound estimate of total TCR beta diversity. TCRdb itself trimmed the public reads at Q25 with fastp, ran MiXCR and retained productive beta chains. Under each unique CDR3 protein, matching rows form one entry showing the most common genes and DNA. For this entry, the V and J calls and clone size follow TCRdb and not the study's own pipeline. This sample holds more than 1.4 million distinct CDR3 sequences; approximately 38% were observed only once. The ten biggest clones cover roughly 8.2% of the sample.

Input material: blood. The chain couples TRBV9 to TRBJ2-3; 9 of the junction bases match TRBD1. This TCR was sampled from a woman in her late teens or twenties in good health. The CDR3 reads as follows: CASSEQGALGADTQYF. The DNA sequence is as follows: TGTGCCAGCAGCGAACAGGGGGCTTTAGGTGCAGATACGCAGTATTTT.